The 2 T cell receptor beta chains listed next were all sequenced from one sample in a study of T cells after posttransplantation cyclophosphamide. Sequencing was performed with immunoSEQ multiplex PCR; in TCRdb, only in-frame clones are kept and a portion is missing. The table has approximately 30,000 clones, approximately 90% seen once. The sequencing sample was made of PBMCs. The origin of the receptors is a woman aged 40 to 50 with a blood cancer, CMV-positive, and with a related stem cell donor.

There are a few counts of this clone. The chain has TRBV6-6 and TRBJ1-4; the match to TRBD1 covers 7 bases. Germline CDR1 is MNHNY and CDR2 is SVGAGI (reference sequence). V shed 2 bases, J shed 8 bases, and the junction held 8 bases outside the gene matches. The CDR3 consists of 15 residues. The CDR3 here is CASSYGHPDREKLFF. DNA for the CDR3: TGTGCCAGCAGTTACGGCCATCCGGACAGGGAAAAACTGTTTTTT.

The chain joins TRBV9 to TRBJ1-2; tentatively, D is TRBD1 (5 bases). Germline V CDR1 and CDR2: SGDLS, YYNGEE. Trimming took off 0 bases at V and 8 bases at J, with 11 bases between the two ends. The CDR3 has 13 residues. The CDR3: CASSVEGDLGYTF. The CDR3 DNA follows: TGTGCCAGCAGCGTAGAAGGGGACTTAGGCTACACCTTC.